The rows below give T cell receptor beta chains drawn from one sample of a study of technical replicates of blood from a few donors. Produced via immunoSEQ multiplex PCR; TCRdb's table is partial and in-frame only. The table has 65,000 to 85,000 clones, 95% to 98% seen once. The sequenced sample consisted of T cells isolated from PBMCs. The receptors come from a human donor in good health. Each CDR3 is given with its conserved first and last residue. Each record gives: V gene, D gene, J gene, clone size, CDR3 DNA, CDR3 protein. D genes are given only for firm matches. Clone size appears in some rows only: once, few, many, or a class for an expanded clone.

TRBV7-3	TRBD2	TRBJ2-2	.	TGTGCCAGCAGCTTATATCCAGCGGGAGGGCCAGGGGAGCTGTTTTTT	CASSLYPAGGPGELFF
TRBV10-3	TRBD2	TRBJ2-7	.	TGTGCCACCCGTGAAATAGCGGGATCCTACGAGCAGTACTTC	CATREIAGSYEQYF
TRBV6-6	.	TRBJ1-4	.	TGTGCCAGCAGTTACGCCTCGGGGAGGGGGAAGGAAAAACTGTTTTTT	CASSYASGRGKEKLFF
TRBV7-3	.	TRBJ1-3	.	TGTGCCAGCAGCTTAGGGTGGGCGTCTGGAAACACCATATATTTT	CASSLGWASGNTIYF
TRBV10-3	.	TRBJ1-3	.	TGTGCCATCAGAGGGACCGGCAGGGGCAAAGTCGGCCCTGGAAACACCATATATTTT	CAIRGTGRGKVGPGNTIYF
TRBV7-9	.	TRBJ2-5	.	TGTGCCAGCAGCATCCTACAGGGATCCCAAGAGACCCAGTACTTC	CASSILQGSQETQYF
TRBV2	TRBD1	TRBJ2-7	.	TGTGCCAGCAGTGAGGGACAGTTATACGAGCAGTACTTC	CASSEGQLYEQYF
TRBV28	TRBD1	TRBJ2-1	.	TGTGCCAGCAGCCCCATTCCCGACAGGGGTGCTAGGAATGAGCAGTTCTTC	CASSPIPDRGARNEQFF
TRBV5-1	TRBD1	TRBJ1-1	.	TGCGCCAGCAGCTTGGCAGGGGGGAACACTGAAGCTTTCTTT	CASSLAGGNTEAFF
TRBV9	TRBD2	TRBJ2-2	.	TGTGCCAGCAGCGTAGTGGGGGGGGCCGGGGAGCTGTTTTTT	CASSVVGGAGELFF
TRBV30	.	TRBJ2-1	.	TGTGCCTGGCAGTCCTCCAATGAGCAGTTCTTC	CAWQSSNEQFF
TRBV28	.	TRBJ2-5	.	TGTGCCAGCAGTCCGGTATCTAATTTGGAGACCCAGTACTTC	CASSPVSNLETQYF
TRBV27	.	TRBJ1-2	.	TGTGCCAGCAGTTCGGGGTCAGGAGGCTACACCTTC	CASSSGSGGYTF
TRBV21-1	.	TRBJ1-1	.	TGTGCCAGCAGCGCCCCACGGACAAAATTGAACACTGAAGCTTTCTTT	CASSAPRTKLNTEAFF
TRBV2	TRBD1	TRBJ2-5	once	TGTGCCAGCACCTTAGAAGGGGGCGGGACCCAGTACTTC	CASTLEGGGTQYF
TRBV7-9	TRBD1	TRBJ1-4	.	TGTGCCAGCAGCCCGACAGGGGGCGTAGAAAAACTGTTTTTT	CASSPTGGVEKLFF
TRBV4-2	.	TRBJ1-2	.	TGTGCCAGCAGCCAATCGCTCTATGCTAACTATGGCTACACCTTC	CASSQSLYANYGYTF
TRBV7-9	.	TRBJ2-3	.	TGTGCCAGCAGGCAGTATCCGGGACACATGTACACAGATACGCAGTATTTT	CASRQYPGHMYTDTQYF